Shown below are 18 T cell receptor beta chains from a single sample sequenced in a study of blood T cell repertoires in COVID-19. Assay used: immunoSEQ multiplex PCR; TCRdb lists only in-frame clones, some missing. The sample holds some 42,000 clones, 85% seen once. Sequenced input: peripheral blood. Source of these receptors: a man aged 50 or older with active COVID-19.

The CDR3: CASSLTPPGGAVNTEAFF. The CDR3 region has the DNA TGTGCCAGCAGCTTAACCCCCCCAGGCGGGGCGGTAAACACTGAAGCTTTCTTT. The V gene is TRBV7-6, the J gene TRBJ1-1, with a weak D call TRBD1 (5 bases). The CDR3 is 18 residues long. The V end lost 2 bases, the J end lost 2 bases, and 21 bases lay between the germline ends. Germline loops: CDR1 SGHVS, CDR2 FNYEAQ. The full variable domain, completed using reference TRBV7-6 and TRBJ1-1, is GAGVSQSPRYKVTKRGQDVALRCDPISGHVSLYWYRQALGQGPEFLTYFNYEAQQDKSGLPNDRFSAERPEGSISTLTIQRTEQRDSAMYRCASSLTPPGGAVNTEAFFGQGTRLTVV.

The CDR3 reads CASSRTGGNGELFF. DNA for the CDR3: TGCGCCAGCAGCCGGACAGGGGGAAACGGGGAGCTGTTTTTT. The J gene is TRBJ2-2, the V gene TRBV5-1, with 10 bases lining up with TRBD1. CDR1 SGHRS and CDR2 YFSETQ come from the germline V gene. The trim removed 4 bases at V and 7 bases at J, leaving 4 bases unmatched. The CDR3 contains 14 residues. The full variable domain, rest sourced from reference TRBV5-1 and TRBJ2-2, is KAGVTQTPRYLIKTRGQQVTLSCSPISGHRSVSWYQQTPGQGLQFLFEYFSETQRNKGNFPGRFSGRQFSNSRSEMNVSTLELGDSALYLCASSRTGGNGELFFGEGSRLTVL.

The chain couples TRBV6-2 or TRBV6-3 to TRBJ2-1; D remains ambiguous. Trimming stripped 5 bases from V and 5 bases from J, with 7 bases between. Germline CDR1 reads MNHEY; CDR2 reads SVGEGT. The CDR3 is 12 residues long. The DNA of the CDR3 is TGTGCCAGCAGTGTACAGAACAATGAGCAGTTCTTC. Its translation: CASSVQNNEQFF.

By sample share, this clone is medium-sized. The chain has TRBV11-2 and TRBJ2-7; TRBD2 matches 8 bases. Germline V gene lookup returns CDR1 SGHAT and CDR2 FQNNGV. This CDR3 region has 15 residues. Losses at the gene ends were 1 base for V and 1 base for J; bases not matched to a gene: 3. CDR3 amino acids: CASSLGGTSSYEQYF. CDR3 bases: TGTGCCAGCAGCTTAGGAGGGACTAGTTCCTACGAGCAGTACTTC.

V gene TRBV6-5 combines with J gene TRBJ1-2, with 7 bases lining up with TRBD1. The length of the CDR3 is 13 residues. Germline trimming cut 5 bases from V and 8 bases from J; bases unmatched to any gene: 8. Per germline, CDR1 MNHEY and CDR2 SVGAGI. CDR3 nucleotides: TGTGCCAGCAGTCTTGACAGGGTTCAGGGCTACACCTTC. It specifies CASSLDRVQGYTF.

The chain uses TRBV9 and TRBJ1-4; D gene unclear. V lost 2 bases and J lost 8, with 10 bases in between. Germline V gene sequence: CDR1 SGDLS, CDR2 YYNGEE. CDR3 length: 13 residues. CDR3 in DNA: TGTGCCAGCAGCGTTGGGTTGCGGGAAAAACTGTTTTTT. It yields the protein CASSVGLREKLFF.

The V gene is TRBV6-5, the J gene TRBJ1-2, with TRBD1 matching 7 bases. CDR1 and CDR2 from the germline V gene are MNHEY and SVGAGI. The CDR3 sequence is 11 residues long. CDR3: CAFRGLYGYTF. The CDR3 region has the DNA TGTGCGTTCAGGGGGTTATATGGCTACACCTTC.

The genes are TRBV19 and TRBJ1-6, with 7 bases identical to TRBD1. The V gene's germline CDR1 is LNHDA and CDR2 SQIVND (reference sequence). This CDR3 is 13 amino acids long. Trimming cost V 5 bases and J 13 bases; bases outside gene matches: 8. CDR3 sequence: CASSGQTGTPLHF. CDR3 sequence (DNA): TGTGCCAGTAGTGGCCAGACAGGGACGCCCCTCCACTTT.

The chain's CDR3 is CASSFRGIYNNEQFF. CDR3 in DNA: TGTGCCAGCAGTTTCCGCGGGATATACAACAATGAGCAGTTCTTC. The chain has TRBV27 and TRBJ2-1; D possibly corresponds to TRBD2 (6 bases). This CDR3 comprises 15 residues. Trimming pared 3 bases from V and 5 bases from J, leaving 14 bases between. Per germline, CDR1 MNHEY and CDR2 SMNVEV (reference sequence).

The rearrangement links TRBV25-1 to TRBJ2-4, with a tentative D call TRBD2 (6 bases). The CDR3 length is 14 residues. Germline assignment: CDR1 MGHDK and CDR2 SYGVNS. Trimming left V 1 base short and J 8 bases short, with 12 bases between. This CDR3 reads CASSEWERAYIQYF. CDR3 sequence (DNA): TGTGCCAGCAGTGAATGGGAGCGGGCTTACATTCAGTACTTC.

The chain uses TRBV27 and TRBJ2-1, with D perhaps matching TRBD1 (6 bases). Deletions cut 8 bases from V and 0 bases from J, with 11 bases between. CDR3 size: 14 residues. Germline V gene sequence: CDR1 MNHEY, CDR2 SMNVEV (reference sequence). This CDR3 is CASATGSSYNEQFF. CDR3 nucleotides: TGTGCCAGCGCCACAGGGAGCTCCTACAATGAGCAGTTCTTC.

This chain connects TRBV3-1 (or the pseudogene TRBV3-2) to TRBJ1-1, with D maybe TRBD1 (5 bases). Germline CDR1 is LGHDT and CDR2 is YNNKEL (reference sequence). This CDR3 comprises 15 residues. V lost 4 bases and J lost 0, with 12 bases in between. The CDR3 region has the DNA TGTGCCAGCAGCCTGGGATCAGGGTTGAACACTGAAGCTTTCTTT. Amino acids: CASSLGSGLNTEAFF.

This clone has a single count. This chain uses TRBV5-1 with TRBJ1-2; no clear D. Trimming cost V 0 bases and J 8 bases, with 11 bases left between them. Germline-derived CDR1 and CDR2 are SGHRS and YFSETQ. This CDR3 has 13 amino acids. The CDR3 region has the DNA TGCGCCAGCAGCTTGGTGTTCGGGGAGGGCTACACCTTC. Amino acids: CASSLVFGEGYTF. Supplemented by reference TRBV5-1 and TRBJ1-2, the full variable domain reads KAGVTQTPRYLIKTRGQQVTLSCSPISGHRSVSWYQQTPGQGLQFLFEYFSETQRNKGNFPGRFSGRQFSNSRSEMNVSTLELGDSALYLCASSLVFGEGYTFGSGTRLTVV.

The genes are TRBV6-6 and TRBJ2-3; perhaps TRBD2 as D (5 bases). The CDR3 consists of 14 residues. Per germline, CDR1 MNHNY and CDR2 SVGAGI (reference sequence). Deletions cut 7 bases from V and 3 bases from J, with 14 bases between. The CDR3: CASKDLKRTDTQYF. The DNA for the CDR3 is TGTGCCAGCAAGGATCTAAAGCGGACAGATACGCAGTATTTT.

The chain couples TRBV6-5 to TRBJ1-6, with a tentative D call TRBD1 (5 bases). V lost 2 bases, J lost 7 bases, and 12 bases lay in between. The CDR3 totals 15 residues. The germline V gene encodes CDR1 MNHEY and CDR2 SVGAGI. The CDR3 DNA is TGTGCCAGCAGTTACCTCCAGGGAGGCAATTCACCCCTCCACTTT. This translates into CASSYLQGGNSPLHF.

This clone has a handful of counts. The genes are TRBV5-4 and TRBJ2-1, with D perhaps matching TRBD1 (6 bases). This CDR3 region has 15 residues. Germline-derived CDR1 and CDR2 are SGHNT and YYREEE (reference sequence). V was cut by 4 bases and J by 2 bases, with 13 bases left in between. The CDR3 DNA reads as TGTGCCAGCAGCCCGGACAGTTCCGCCTACAATGAGCAGTTCTTC. Translating gives CASSPDSSAYNEQFF.

This chain connects TRBV19 to TRBJ2-5; TRBD1 aligns across 8 bases. The V gene's germline CDR1 is LNHDA and CDR2 SQIVND (reference sequence). J gave up 0 bases and V 6 bases, and 3 bases lay outside the gene matches. This CDR3 contains 14 residues. CDR3 residues: CASSRTGNQETQYF. Written as DNA, the CDR3 is TGTGCCAGTAGCAGGACAGGGAACCAAGAGACCCAGTACTTC.

V and J are TRBV5-1 and TRBJ2-1; TRBD2 aligns across 9 bases. This CDR3 spans 15 amino acids. Losses at the gene ends were 3 bases for V and 9 bases for J; bases not matched to a gene: 10. The germline V gene encodes CDR1 SGHRS and CDR2 YFSETQ. The DNA for the CDR3 is TGCGCCAGCAGCTCAGGAGGGCTAGCGGGGAGTGAGCAGTTCTTC. This sequence encodes CASSSGGLAGSEQFF.